What follows is one TCR beta chain and its context. Its antigen is not yet known. The sample holds no much larger clone one base away, and base qualities are not on file. TCRbeta CDR3 regions were amplified from genomic DNA using the immunoSEQ Assay, a bias-controlled multiplex PCR. For the original study's pipeline: Nucleated cell counts per sample were estimated from amplification of reference gene primers within the assay. To quantify the absolute abundance of each unique TCRbeta CDR3 rearrangement, sequence reads were collapsed and filtered. For each sample, productive Simpson clonality was calculated by taking the square root of Simpson's diversity index across productive rearrangements. TCRdb holds this immuneACCESS table with in-frame rearrangements only. Some clones are missing; in checked studies, unresolved V genes explain under half, and the rest has no known cause. The V and J calls and clone size were taken over from that table, and D and trimming were inferred from the DNA. The sample includes 350,000 to 400,000 clones, with about 88% observed a single time. The ten largest clonotypes hold less than 9% of the sample.

V lost 0 bases and J lost 10 bases; the stretch between them is 10 bases long. CDR1 is given as MNHEY and CDR2 as SVGAGI, both from the germline V gene. The CDR3 has 14 amino acids, counting the end cysteine and phenylalanine. Only CDR3 DNA is held: 42 bases, read in frame from base 1. This entry belongs to a study of blood T cell repertoires in COVID-19 (dated by TCRdb to 2018 to 2021). In the study overall: Samples from collaborators originated in the United States, Italy and Spain and spanned both the acute and convalescent phases of COVID-19. The material from the prospective study consisted of cDNA or gDNA derived from T cells, B-cell-depleted T cells, or PBMCs. The dataset comprised deeply sampled blood TCRbeta repertoires from subjects exposed to, actively infected with, or recovered from COVID-19. The repertoires were released in a freely available public database intended as a resource for research on the immune response to SARS-CoV-2. Samples came from the ongoing ImmuneRACE study (first 160 participants) plus 1,254 subjects from 6 global collaborators. Sample metadata almost always included a de-identified subject ID, COVID-19 status, age in years and sex. Where available, HLA class I and class II types were taken from metadata supplied by the sample provider and were not determined by assay-based typing. The paper as a whole reports these results and caveats: How much clinical and demographic metadata was included differed by source and by participant, and the metadata was provided uncurated.

One collaborating source in Seattle enrolled patients while the patients were actively infected and followed the patients over time throughout the course of disease. Collaborating institutions collected whole blood in K2EDTA tubes following their own protocols. Collaborator samples were shipped for TCRbeta analysis as frozen whole blood, isolated PBMCs, or DNA extracted from either sample type. This receptor was taken from a woman aged 60-75 years with COVID-19, enrolled during active disease. Sequencing was carried out using peripheral blood. The chain employs TRBV6-5 and TRBJ1-6, and TRBD1 may be the D gene, going by 5 matching bases. The nucleotide sequence reads as follows: TGTGCCAGCAGTTACTCGGAGGGGTTGTCACCCCTCCACTTT. Its protein reads: CASSYSEGLSPLHF.